The next 20 T cell receptor beta chains were all read from a single sample in a study of OX40 agonist ivuxolimab in advanced cancers. The table came from immunoSEQ multiplex PCR; TCRdb's copy has only in-frame clones and leaves some out. Of 70,000 or so clones in the sample, about 93% were seen once. The input for sequencing was CD4+ or CD8+ T cells sorted from blood, taken in a trial of the OX40 agonist ivuxolimab. The origin of the receptors is an adult with an advanced solid tumor such as melanoma, head and neck, liver or kidney cancer.

DNA for the CDR3: TGTGCCAGCAGCTTAGCGGGGGGTAATGAAGCTTTCTTT. This codes for CASSLAGGNEAFF. The chain recombines TRBV7-9 with TRBJ1-1, with D possibly TRBD1 on 5 matching bases. Germline V gene data show CDR1 as SEHNR and CDR2 as FQNEAQ (reference sequence). The ends were cut back, 0 bases at V and 7 bases at J, with 9 bases in the middle. The CDR3 contains 13 residues.

The rearrangement links TRBV7-2 to TRBJ1-1, with D perhaps TRBD1 (5 bases). V lost 4 bases and J lost 1, with 13 bases in between. CDR1 is SGHTA, CDR2 FQGNSA, per germline. The CDR3 contains 15 residues. The CDR3 spells CASSYLGGRNTEAFF. In nucleotides, the CDR3 is TGTGCCAGCAGCTACCTCGGGGGGAGGAACACTGAAGCTTTCTTT. The full variable domain, completed using reference TRBV7-2 and TRBJ1-1, is GAGVSQSPSNKVTEKGKDVELRCDPISGHTALYWYRQSLGQGLEFLIYFQGNSAPDKSGLPSDRFSAERTGGSVSTLTIQRTQQEDSAVYLCASSYLGGRNTEAFFGQGTRLTVV.

The chain employs TRBV6-1 and TRBJ2-5; unclear D gene. The CDR3 loop spans 12 amino acids. Germline V gene lookup returns CDR1 MNHNS and CDR2 SASEGT. V lost 0 bases, J lost 5 bases, and 4 bases lay in between. This chain's CDR3 is CASSEADETQYF. CDR3 sequence (DNA): TGTGCCAGCAGTGAAGCTGACGAGACCCAGTACTTC.

The chain links TRBV11-3 to TRBJ2-7; D is perhaps TRBD2 (7 bases). CDR1 SGHNT and CDR2 YENEEA come from the germline V gene. Trimming removed 5 bases at V and 0 bases at J, with 14 bases between. CDR3 length: 15 residues. The DNA of the CDR3 is TGTGCCAGCAGCCCCGGGCGGGGGCGCTCCTACGAGCAGTACTTC. The encoded protein is CASSPGRGRSYEQYF.

This chain uses TRBV6-1 with TRBJ2-5; D not certain. V was pared by 8 bases and J by 3 bases, with 7 bases between. CDR1 MNHNS and CDR2 SASEGT come from the germline V gene. CDR3 length: 11 residues. The CDR3 here is CASSMEETQYF. CDR3 DNA sequence: TGTGCCAGCTCCATGGAAGAGACCCAGTACTTC.

V and J are TRBV15 and TRBJ2-7, with D maybe TRBD1 (5 bases). Germline V gene data show CDR1 as LNHNV and CDR2 as YYDKDF (reference sequence). The CDR3 is 15 residues long. V lost 1 base and J lost 1, with 11 bases in between. Here the CDR3 DNA reads TGTGCCACCAGCAGAGGTGGGGCCGGGTCCTACGAGCAGTACTTC. It is translated as CATSRGGAGSYEQYF.

The V gene is TRBV29-1, the J gene TRBJ1-2; the match to TRBD1 covers 8 bases. This CDR3 is 14 amino acids long. J was trimmed by 7 bases and V by 7 bases; bases with no gene match: 14. Germline values: CDR1 SQVTM, CDR2 ANQGSEA. CDR3 nucleotides: TGCAGCGCCGGGGGGGGCGCCACAGGGGGTGGCTACACCTTC. It encodes CSAGGGATGGGYTF.

The chain recombines TRBV7-9 with TRBJ1-2, with D possibly TRBD1 on 5 matching bases. Germline V CDR1 and CDR2: SEHNR, FQNEAQ (reference sequence). V lost 1 base and J 12 bases, leaving 15 bases between the germline ends. This CDR3 contains 13 residues. Written as DNA, the CDR3 is TGTGCCAGCAGCTTAGTGGGGCCGGAAGACCACACCTTC. This gives the protein CASSLVGPEDHTF.

The genes are TRBV5-4 and TRBJ1-5; D unclear. The V end lost 0 bases, the J end lost 3 bases, and 4 bases lay between the germline ends. CDR3 size: 13 residues. Per germline, CDR1 SGHNT and CDR2 YYREEE (reference sequence). This CDR3 is CASSLGFNQPQHF. The CDR3 DNA follows: TGTGCCAGCAGCTTGGGGTTCAATCAGCCCCAGCATTTT. The whole variable domain, remainder taken from reference TRBV5-4 and TRBJ1-5, is ETGVTQSPTHLIKTRGQQVTLRCSSQSGHNTVSWYQQALGQGPQFIFQYYREEENGRGNFPPRFSGLQFPNYSSELNVNALELDDSALYLCASSLGFNQPQHFGDGTRLSIL.

The J gene is TRBJ1-2, the V gene TRBV5-6, with D perhaps TRBD1 (5 bases). V shed 3 bases and J shed 5 bases, with 17 bases lying between them. The CDR3 is 15 amino acids. The V gene's germline CDR1 is SGHDT and CDR2 YYEEEE. For the CDR3, the DNA is TGTGCCAGCAGCTCCCGGGACCGAGTTCGTTATGGCTACACCTTC. Protein product: CASSSRDRVRYGYTF.

The chain joins TRBV7-2 to TRBJ2-7; D is unclear. V dropped 5 bases and J dropped 0 bases, with 5 bases sitting between them. Germline V CDR1 and CDR2: SGHTA, FQGNSA. The length of the CDR3 is 12 residues. The CDR3 DNA reads TGTGCCAGCAGCCGTAGCTCCTACGAGCAGTACTTC. This translates into CASSRSSYEQYF.

This clone was seen a single time. The chain links TRBV5-3 to TRBJ2-2, with 11 bases fitting TRBD2. TRBV5-3 is noted as an ORF with a role that remains uncertain. The CDR3 extends over 19 amino acids. Trimming cost V 3 bases and J 5 bases; bases outside gene matches: 15. The CDR3 loop is CARSSGGLAVSLGTGELFF. DNA for the CDR3: TGTGCCAGAAGCTCTGGGGGACTAGCGGTTTCCTTGGGGACCGGGGAGCTGTTTTTT.

As to this clone: Compared with germline, one end of the junction differs, possibly owing to a read error. The chain has TRBV7-7 and TRBJ2-1; 10 nucleotides line up with TRBD2. Germline V lookup: CDR1 SSHAT, CDR2 FNYEAQ (reference sequence). The CDR3 length is 15 residues. The CDR3 nucleotides read TGTGCTAGCAGCGTCGGGACTAGCGACTACAATGAGCAGTTCTTC. Translated: CASSVGTSDYNEQFF.

The chain links TRBV7-2 to TRBJ2-5, with a possible D match to TRBD2 (6 bases). The CDR3 has 14 amino acids. Germline assignment: CDR1 SGHTA and CDR2 FQGNSA. V was shortened by 4 bases and J by 7 bases, with 16 bases between the two germline ends. The DNA for the CDR3 is TGTGCCAGCAGCTCGCCCGGGGGATTAGGGACCCAGTACTTC. Protein: CASSSPGGLGTQYF.

Here the CDR3 reads CASSPPGQENTEAFF. The CDR3 DNA reads as TGTGCCAGCAGCCCCCCGGGACAGGAGAACACTGAAGCTTTCTTT. The chain recombines TRBV6-1 with TRBJ1-1; 8 bases agree with TRBD1. Unmatched junction bases numbered 7, after V lost 6 bases and J lost 1 base. The CDR3 is made up of 15 amino acids. Per germline, CDR1 MNHNS and CDR2 SASEGT.

V gene TRBV7-2 combines with J gene TRBJ2-2; 7 nucleotides line up with TRBD2. CDR1 is SGHTA and CDR2 is FQGNSA in the germline V gene. Trimming cost V 7 bases and J 5 bases; bases outside gene matches: 10. This CDR3 region has 15 residues. The CDR3 spells CASTPPSGGTGELFF. CDR3 DNA sequence: TGTGCCAGCACCCCTCCTAGCGGAGGTACCGGGGAGCTGTTTTTT.

The count of this clone is one. The V gene is TRBV29-1, the J gene TRBJ1-3; D perhaps matches TRBD1 (5 bases). V was trimmed by 1 base and J by 4 bases, leaving 5 bases between them. Germline loops: CDR1 SQVTM, CDR2 ANQGSEA. The CDR3 sequence is 12 residues long. The CDR3 DNA reads TGCAGCGTTGAAGGGGGGGGAAACACCATATATTTT. It yields the protein CSVEGGGNTIYF.

The chain uses TRBV6-5 and TRBJ2-7; D possibly corresponds to TRBD1 (6 bases). Germline CDR1 MNHEY, CDR2 SVGAGI. The CDR3 has 13 residues. The ends were cut back, 5 bases at V and 1 base at J, with 9 bases in the middle. CDR3: CASSRGTSYEQYF. CDR3 DNA: TGTGCCAGCAGTCGTGGGACATCCTACGAGCAGTACTTC.

The chain uses TRBV28 and TRBJ2-1; TRBD2 matches at 10 bases. The CDR3 runs 15 residues. CDR1 is MDHEN, CDR2 SYDVKM, per germline. The V segment lost 4 bases and the J segment 9 bases; nucleotides outside the gene matches: 9. The CDR3 spells CASSSSGRAFFEQFF. In DNA form, the CDR3 reads TGTGCCAGCAGTTCCAGCGGGAGGGCCTTTTTTGAGCAGTTCTTC.

The chain is built from TRBV15 and TRBJ1-2; TRBD1 agrees at 11 bases. Losses at the gene ends were 0 bases for V and 8 bases for J; bases not matched to a gene: 2. The germline gives CDR1 LNHNV, CDR2 YYDKDF (reference sequence). The CDR3 contains 14 residues. In DNA, the CDR3 is TGTGCCACCAGCAGAGAGGGACAGGGGGAAGGCTACACCTTC. Translating it yields CATSREGQGEGYTF. Using reference TRBV15 and TRBJ1-2 for the parts outside the CDR3, the full variable domain is DAMVIQNPRYQVTQFGKPVTLSCSQTLNHNVMYWYQQKSSQAPKLLFHYYDKDFNNEADTPDNFQSRRPNTSFCFLDIRSPGLGDTAMYLCATSREGQGEGYTFGSGTRLTVV.